This record looks at one TCR beta chain sequence and its context. The target antigen is unknown. V lost 4 bases, J lost 7 bases, and 8 bases stayed unmatched. This CDR3 has 14 residues. Germline CDR1 reads SGHNT; CDR2 reads YYREEE (reference sequence). These data are taken from a study of cytomegalovirus exposure and HLA in healthy donors. Background on the study: Unique TCRs from HLA-typed donors, 80 million to 90 million of them, were held in an early data release.

Study-wide findings and caveats: The dataset shows that most TCR sequences were rare, while some public TCRs occurred in many donors.

The PCR had 60 Vbeta and 13 Jbeta primers. The table came from immunoSEQ multiplex PCR; TCRdb's copy has only in-frame clones and leaves some out. This table has more than 100,000 clones, roughly 70% appearing once. The V gene is TRBV5-4, the J gene TRBJ2-1, with 7 bases that match TRBD1. The material sequenced was PBMCs. This sequence originates from a woman aged 40-49 years in good health and CMV-seronegative. CDR3 nucleotides: TGTGCCAGCAGCCCCAACAGGGGTGGAAATGAGCAGTTCTTC. Its protein product is CASSPNRGGNEQFF. Variable domain in full (rest from reference TRBV5-4 and TRBJ2-1): ETGVTQSPTHLIKTRGQQVTLRCSSQSGHNTVSWYQQALGQGPQFIFQYYREEENGRGNFPPRFSGLQFPNYSSELNVNALELDDSALYLCASSPNRGGNEQFFGPGTRLTVL.